The present T cell receptor beta chain was sequenced within a study of T cells in localized non-small cell lung cancer. Study observations and caveats: Only one tumor region was sequenced, so heterogeneity remains possible. Appearance in adjacent lung was seen for a median approximately 58 of the top 100 tumor clones. The study found T cell clonality highest in uninvolved adjacent lung, above tumor.

Lung tissue at least 2 cm from the tumor margin was confirmed free of atypia. The protocol was immunoSEQ multiplex PCR, while the TCRdb copy is restricted to in-frame clones and leaves out a portion. The data contain 4,000 or so clones, approximately 30% of them singletons. By share of the sample, this clone is medium-sized (0.01 to 0.1%). The antigen is unknown. CDR3 length: 15 residues. CDR1 is SGDLS and CDR2 is YYNGEE in the germline V gene. V lost 5 bases and J 0 bases, leaving 11 bases between the germline ends. This rearrangement joins TRBV9 to TRBJ1-4, with D unclear. Sequencing used normal lung tissue next to the tumor, obtained before any cancer treatment. This TCR derives from an older male donor with stage III lung adenocarcinoma. DNA of the CDR3: TGTGCCAGCAGATCTCGACCAGCAACTAATGAAAAACTGTTTTTT. This encodes CASRSRPATNEKLFF.